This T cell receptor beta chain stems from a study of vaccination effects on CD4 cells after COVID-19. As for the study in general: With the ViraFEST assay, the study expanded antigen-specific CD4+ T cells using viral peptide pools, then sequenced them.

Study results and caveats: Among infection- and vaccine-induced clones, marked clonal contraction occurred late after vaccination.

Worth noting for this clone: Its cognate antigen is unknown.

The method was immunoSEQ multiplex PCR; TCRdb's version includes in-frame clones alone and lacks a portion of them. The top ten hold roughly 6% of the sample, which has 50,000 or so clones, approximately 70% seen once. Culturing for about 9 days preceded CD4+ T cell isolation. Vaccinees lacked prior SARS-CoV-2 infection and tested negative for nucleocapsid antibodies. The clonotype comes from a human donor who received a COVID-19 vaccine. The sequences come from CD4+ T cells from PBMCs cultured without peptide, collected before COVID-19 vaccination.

This chain's CDR3 is CASGRDQRTANTEAFF. DNA for the CDR3: TGTGCCAGTGGCCGTGACCAACGGACAGCGAACACTGAAGCTTTCTTT. The chain is built from TRBV21-1 and TRBJ1-1; TRBD1, the table's D call, lacks a check against the DNA. TRBV21-1 is described as a pseudogene. The CDR3 is 16 amino acids.